This entry features one T cell receptor (beta chain) sequence. Its antigen is still unknown. Up to 2 ug genomic DNA was used for TCRB CDR3 amplification. The table came from immunoSEQ multiplex PCR; TCRdb's copy has only in-frame clones and leaves some out. The table includes tens of thousands of clones, about 84% detected once. Germline trimming cut 7 bases from V and 2 bases from J; bases unmatched to any gene: 8. Germline V gene sequence: CDR1 KGHSH, CDR2 LQKENI. CDR3 size: 15 residues. This entry is derived from a study of glioma-infiltrating T cells after dendritic cell vaccination. Study background: Patients received autologous tumor lysate-pulsed dendritic cell vaccination between about 2002 and 2012. Study conclusions and caveats: Longer survival after dendritic cell vaccination followed higher pretreatment TIL content.

Time point described: after dendritic cell vaccination, including at tumor progression/relapse. Isocitrate dehydrogenase mutation was absent in all glioblastoma patients. The sample was blood, taken after dendritic cell vaccination. The chain recombines TRBV18 with TRBJ2-3; TRBD2 aligns across 8 bases. The origin of this receptor is a human donor with glioblastoma. Written as DNA, the CDR3 is TGTGCCAGCTTCGTTGTTAGCGGGAACACAGATACGCAGTATTTT. It codes for CASFVVSGNTDTQYF.